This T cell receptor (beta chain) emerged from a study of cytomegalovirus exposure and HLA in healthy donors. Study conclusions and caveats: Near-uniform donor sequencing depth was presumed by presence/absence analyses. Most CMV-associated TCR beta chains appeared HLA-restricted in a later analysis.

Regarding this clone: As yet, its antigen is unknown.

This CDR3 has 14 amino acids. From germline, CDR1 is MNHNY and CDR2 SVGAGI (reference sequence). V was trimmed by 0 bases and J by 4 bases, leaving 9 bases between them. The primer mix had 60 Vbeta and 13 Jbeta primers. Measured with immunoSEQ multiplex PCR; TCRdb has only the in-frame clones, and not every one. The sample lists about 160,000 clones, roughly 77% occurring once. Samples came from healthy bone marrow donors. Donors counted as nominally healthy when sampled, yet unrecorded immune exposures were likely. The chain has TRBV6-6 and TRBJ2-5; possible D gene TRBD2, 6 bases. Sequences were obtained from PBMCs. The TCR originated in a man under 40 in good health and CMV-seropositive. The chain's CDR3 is CASSYSAGTETQYF. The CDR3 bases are TGTGCCAGCAGTTACTCGGCGGGGACAGAGACCCAGTACTTC.